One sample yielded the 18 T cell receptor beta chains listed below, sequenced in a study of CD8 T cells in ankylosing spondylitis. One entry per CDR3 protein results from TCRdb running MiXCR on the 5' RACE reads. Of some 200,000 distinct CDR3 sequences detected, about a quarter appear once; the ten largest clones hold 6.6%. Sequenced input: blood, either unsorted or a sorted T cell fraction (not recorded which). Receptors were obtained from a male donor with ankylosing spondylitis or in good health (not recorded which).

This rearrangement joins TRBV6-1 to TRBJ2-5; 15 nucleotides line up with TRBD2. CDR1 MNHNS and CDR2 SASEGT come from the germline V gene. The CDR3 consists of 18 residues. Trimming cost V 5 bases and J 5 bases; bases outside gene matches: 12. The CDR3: CASSPGLAGGPGHETQYF. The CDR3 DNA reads TGTGCCAGCAGTCCCGGACTAGCGGGAGGGCCGGGACACGAGACCCAGTACTTC.

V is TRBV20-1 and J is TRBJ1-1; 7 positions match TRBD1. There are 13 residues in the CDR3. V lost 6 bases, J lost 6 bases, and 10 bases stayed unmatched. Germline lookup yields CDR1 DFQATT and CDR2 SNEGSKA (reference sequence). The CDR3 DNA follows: TGCAGTGCCCTACACGGAGGGGGCGCTGAAGCTTTCTTT. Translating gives CSALHGGGAEAFF.

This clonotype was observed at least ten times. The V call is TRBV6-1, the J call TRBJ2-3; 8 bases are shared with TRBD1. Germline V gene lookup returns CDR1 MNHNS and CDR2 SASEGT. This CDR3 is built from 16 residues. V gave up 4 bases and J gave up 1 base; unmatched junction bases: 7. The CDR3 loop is CASSATGGARTDTQYF. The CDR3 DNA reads TGTGCCAGCAGTGCCACAGGGGGAGCCCGCACAGATACGCAGTATTTT.

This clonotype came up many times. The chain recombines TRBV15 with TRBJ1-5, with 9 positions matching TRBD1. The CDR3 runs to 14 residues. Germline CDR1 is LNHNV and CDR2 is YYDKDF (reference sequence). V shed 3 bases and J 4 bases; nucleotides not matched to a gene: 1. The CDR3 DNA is TGTGCCACCAGCAGGACAGGGGGGAATCAGCCCCAGCATTTT. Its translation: CATSRTGGNQPQHF.

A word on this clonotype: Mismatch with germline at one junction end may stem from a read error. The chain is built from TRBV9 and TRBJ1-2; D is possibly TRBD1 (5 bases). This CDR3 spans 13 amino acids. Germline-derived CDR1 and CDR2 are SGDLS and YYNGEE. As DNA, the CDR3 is TGTGCCAGCAGCGCCCACGGGAGACAGTCGGTCGCCTTC. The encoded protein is CASSAHGRQSVAF.

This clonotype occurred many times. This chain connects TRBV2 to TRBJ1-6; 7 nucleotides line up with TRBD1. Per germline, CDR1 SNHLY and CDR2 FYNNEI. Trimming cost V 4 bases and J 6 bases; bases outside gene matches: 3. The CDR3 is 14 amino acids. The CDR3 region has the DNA TGTGCCAGCAGTGGGACAGGACCTAATTCACCCCTCCACTTT. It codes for CASSGTGPNSPLHF.

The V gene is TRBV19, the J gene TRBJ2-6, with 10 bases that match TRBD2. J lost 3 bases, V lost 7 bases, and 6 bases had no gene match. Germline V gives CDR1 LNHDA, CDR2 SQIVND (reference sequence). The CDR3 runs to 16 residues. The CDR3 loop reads CASTLAGVFGANVLTF. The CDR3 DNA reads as TGTGCCAGTACGCTAGCGGGAGTGTTTGGGGCCAACGTCCTGACTTTC.

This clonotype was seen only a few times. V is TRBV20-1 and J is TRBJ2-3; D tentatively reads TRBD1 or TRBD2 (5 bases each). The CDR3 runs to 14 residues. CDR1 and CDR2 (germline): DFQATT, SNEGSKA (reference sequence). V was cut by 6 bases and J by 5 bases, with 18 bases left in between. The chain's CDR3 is CSAEQVEDRDTQYF. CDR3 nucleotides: TGCAGTGCCGAACAGGTGGAGGATCGAGATACGCAGTATTTT.

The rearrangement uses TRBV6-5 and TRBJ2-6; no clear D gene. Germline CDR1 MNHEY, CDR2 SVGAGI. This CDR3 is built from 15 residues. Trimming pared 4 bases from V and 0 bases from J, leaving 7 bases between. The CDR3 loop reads CASSSRRSGANVLTF. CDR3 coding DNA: TGTGCCAGCAGTTCTAGACGCTCTGGGGCCAACGTCCTGACTTTC.

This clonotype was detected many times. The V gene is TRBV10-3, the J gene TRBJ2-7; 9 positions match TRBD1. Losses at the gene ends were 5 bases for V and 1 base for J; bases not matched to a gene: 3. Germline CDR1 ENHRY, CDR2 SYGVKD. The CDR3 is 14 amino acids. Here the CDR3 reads CAISSGQGSYEQYF. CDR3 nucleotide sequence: TGTGCCATCAGTTCGGGACAGGGTTCCTACGAGCAGTACTTC.

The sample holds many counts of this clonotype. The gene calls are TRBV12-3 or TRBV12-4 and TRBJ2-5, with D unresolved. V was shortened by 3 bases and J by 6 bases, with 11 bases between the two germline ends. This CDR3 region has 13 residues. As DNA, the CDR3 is TGTGCCAGCAGTTTGGACCGGGCAAAGACCCAGTACTTC. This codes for CASSLDRAKTQYF.

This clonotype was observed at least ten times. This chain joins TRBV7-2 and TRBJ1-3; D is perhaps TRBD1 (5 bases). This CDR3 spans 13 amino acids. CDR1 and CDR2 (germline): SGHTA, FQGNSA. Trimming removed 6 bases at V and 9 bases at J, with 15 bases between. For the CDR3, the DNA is TGTGCCAGCAGTGGGGGACCTACAAGCACCATATATTTT. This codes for CASSGGPTSTIYF.

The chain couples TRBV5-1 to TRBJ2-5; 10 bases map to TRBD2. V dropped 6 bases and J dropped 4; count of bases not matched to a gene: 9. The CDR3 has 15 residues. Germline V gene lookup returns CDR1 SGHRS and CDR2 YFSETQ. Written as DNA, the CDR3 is TGCGCCAGCACCCTCAGCGGGAGGGCCCTAGAGACCCAGTACTTC. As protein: CASTLSGRALETQYF.

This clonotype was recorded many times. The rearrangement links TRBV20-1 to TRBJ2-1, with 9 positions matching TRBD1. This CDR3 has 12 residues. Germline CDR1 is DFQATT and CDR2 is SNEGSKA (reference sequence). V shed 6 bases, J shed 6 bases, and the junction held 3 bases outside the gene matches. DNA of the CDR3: TGCAGTGCCCCGGGACAGGGCAATGAGCAGTTCTTC. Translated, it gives CSAPGQGNEQFF.

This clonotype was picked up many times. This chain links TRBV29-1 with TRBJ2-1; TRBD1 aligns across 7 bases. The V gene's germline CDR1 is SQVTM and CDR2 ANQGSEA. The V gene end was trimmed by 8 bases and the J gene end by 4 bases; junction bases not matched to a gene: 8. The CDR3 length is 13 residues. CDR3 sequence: CSSDRDSYNEQFF. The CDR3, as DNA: TGCAGCTCCGACAGGGATTCGTACAATGAGCAGTTCTTC.

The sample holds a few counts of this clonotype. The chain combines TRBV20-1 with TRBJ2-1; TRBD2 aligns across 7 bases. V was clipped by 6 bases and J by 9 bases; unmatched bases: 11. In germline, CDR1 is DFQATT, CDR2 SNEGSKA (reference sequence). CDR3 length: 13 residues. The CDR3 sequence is CSAQTPSGGEQFF. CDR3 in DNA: TGCAGTGCCCAGACCCCTAGCGGCGGTGAGCAGTTCTTC.

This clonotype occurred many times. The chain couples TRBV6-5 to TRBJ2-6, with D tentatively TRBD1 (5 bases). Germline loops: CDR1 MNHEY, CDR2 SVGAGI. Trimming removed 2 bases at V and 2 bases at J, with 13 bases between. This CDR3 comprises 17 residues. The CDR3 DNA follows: TGTGCCAGCAGTTACATAAGGGGTAGGCCTGGGGCCAACGTCCTGACTTTC. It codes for CASSYIRGRPGANVLTF.

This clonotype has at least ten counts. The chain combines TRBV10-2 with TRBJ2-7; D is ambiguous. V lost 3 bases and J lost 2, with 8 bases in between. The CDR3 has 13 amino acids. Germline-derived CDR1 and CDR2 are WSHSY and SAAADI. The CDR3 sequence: CASSEAPTYEQYF. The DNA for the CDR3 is TGCGCCAGCAGTGAAGCCCCGACCTACGAGCAGTACTTC.